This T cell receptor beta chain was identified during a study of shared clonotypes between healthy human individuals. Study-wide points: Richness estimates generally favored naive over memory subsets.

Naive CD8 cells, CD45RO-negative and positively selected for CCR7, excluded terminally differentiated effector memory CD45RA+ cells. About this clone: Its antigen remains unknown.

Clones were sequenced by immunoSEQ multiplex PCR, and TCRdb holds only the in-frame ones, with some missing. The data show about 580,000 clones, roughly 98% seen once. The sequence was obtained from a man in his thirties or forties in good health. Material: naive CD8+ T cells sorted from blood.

The CDR3 sequence is CASSLDEAYEQYF. The DNA of the CDR3 is TGTGCCAGCAGTTTAGACGAAGCCTACGAGCAGTACTTC. J is TRBJ2-7 and V is TRBV27; D not certain. CDR1 is MNHEY, CDR2 SMNVEV, per germline (reference sequence). The CDR3 is made up of 13 amino acids. V was trimmed by 2 bases and J by 2 bases, leaving 7 bases between them.